The T cell receptor beta chain described here comes from a study of PD-1 blockade in classical Hodgkin lymphoma. In the study overall: Administration of nivolumab to patients was at 3 mg/kg intravenously every 2 weeks. Study findings and constraints: Nivolumab initiated under 1 year post-ASCT led to patient exclusion.

CDR1 and CDR2 from the germline V gene are SGHAT and FQNNGV. The CDR3 is 13 residues long. Trimming took 1 base from V and 3 from J, leaving 7 bases between them. Details on this clone: Its antigen remains unidentified.

Relapse after autologous stem cell transplantation occurred in every patient, and brentuximab vedotin exposure varied. Repertoires were generated with immunoSEQ multiplex PCR, while TCRdb's copy carries only in-frame clones and drops some. The data contain 100,000 to 130,000 clones, 89% of them seen just once; the ten biggest clones take up approximately 20%. This chain uses TRBV11-2 with TRBJ2-7, with D possibly being TRBD2 (5 bases). Specimen: peripheral blood mononuclear cells (PBMCs), collected before the second cycle of nivolumab. The TCR originated in a human donor with classical Hodgkin lymphoma. In nucleotides, the CDR3 is TGTGCCAGCAGCTTAGTTGGGAGCTACGAGCAGTACTTC. Its translation: CASSLVGSYEQYF.